The present T cell receptor beta chain was sequenced within a study of shared clonotypes between healthy human individuals. Study-level results: What naive subsets generally showed was a larger estimated richness than memory subsets showed. Sharing across a few donors was seen in 4.5% to 5.5% of naive CD4 clonotypes.

CD45RA+ naive and CD45RA-negative memory subsets were separated from CD4+ cells. TCRdb keeps only in-frame clones here, not all; method: immunoSEQ multiplex PCR. This table holds about 1 million clones, about 74% found once. For this clone: The antigen remains unidentified.

V was clipped by 0 bases and J by 1 base, with 6 bases between them. The germline V gene encodes CDR1 KGHSH and CDR2 LQKENI. The CDR3 covers 15 residues. The sample was memory CD4+ T cells sorted from blood. Subset of the sample: CD45RA-negative fraction. This clonotype was sampled from a man aged 18 to 30 in good health. The chain employs TRBV18 and TRBJ2-2; TRBD1 or TRBD2 may be the D gene (5 bases each). The CDR3 bases are TGTGCCAGCTCACCACCGGGACGGAACACCGGGGAGCTGTTTTTT. The encoded protein is CASSPPGRNTGELFF.